This T cell receptor (beta chain) comes out of a study of T cell responses to AZD1222 COVID-19 vaccine. Clones were read by immunoSEQ multiplex PCR, and TCRdb kept only the in-frame ones, dropping some. The sample consists of 130,000 or so clones, over 90% of them appearing once. Germline V CDR1 and CDR2: LGHNT, FRNRAP. V gave up 5 bases and J gave up 3 bases; unmatched junction bases: 4. The CDR3 consists of 15 residues. The sequence came from an adult in good health. V is TRBV12-5 and J is TRBJ2-7; TRBD2 matches 13 bases. The material sequenced was peripheral blood, taken on day 0 of AZD1222 vaccination. CDR3 in DNA: TGTGCTAGTGGTCGCGGGACTAGCGGGAACTACGAGCAGTACTTC. This gives the protein CASGRGTSGNYEQYF.